The 20 T cell receptor beta chains below all came from one sample that was sequenced in a study of T cells in Graves' hyperthyroidism and ophthalmopathy. Using RNA transcripts as the source, TCR beta CDR3 regions were amplified. TCR CDR3 regions were first amplified by RT-PCR with HTBI primers. TCRdb reprocessed the multiplex PCR reads via MiXCR and lists one record per CDR3 protein. Of a few hundred thousand distinct CDR3 sequences in the sample, around a fifth were seen once. Sequencing was carried out using blood. The receptors derive from a man between 45 and 60 years old with Graves' ophthalmopathy.

This clonotype came up many times. The chain is built from TRBV29-1 and TRBJ2-5; D unresolved. This CDR3 has 13 residues. Looked up from germline, CDR1 is SQVTM and CDR2 is ANQGSEA. Trimming pared 6 bases from V and 5 bases from J, leaving 16 bases between. The CDR3 loop is CSVAASRWETQYF. For the CDR3, the DNA is TGCAGCGTCGCCGCTTCTAGGTGGGAGACCCAGTACTTC.

V is TRBV11-2 and J is TRBJ2-3; perhaps TRBD1 as D (6 bases). The CDR3 covers 13 residues. Germline values: CDR1 SGHAT, CDR2 FQNNGV. V lost 6 bases, J lost 7 bases, and 14 bases lay in between. The CDR3 here is CASSSGTFNTQYF. The CDR3 DNA reads TGTGCCAGCAGTTCCGGGACATTCAATACGCAGTATTTT.

In its sample, this clonotype was seen a few times. This chain joins TRBV11-2 and TRBJ2-1, with 7 positions matching TRBD1. The CDR3 contains 14 residues. The germline CDR1 and CDR2 sequences are SGHAT and FQNNGV. V shed 7 bases and J 4 bases; nucleotides not matched to a gene: 7. CDR3 bases: TGTGCCAGCACAGAGGGGGCATCTTACAATGAGCAGTTCTTC. Residues: CASTEGASYNEQFF. Looking up the rest from reference TRBV11-2 and TRBJ2-1 gives the full variable domain: EAGVAQSPRYKIIEKRQSVAFWCNPISGHATLYWYQQILGQGPKLLIQFQNNGVVDDSQLPKDRFSAERLKGVDSTLKIQPAKLEDSAVYLCASTEGASYNEQFFGPGTRLTVL.

The CDR3, as DNA: TGTGCCAGCAGTTCCCCTAGCGGGCCTCAAGAGACCCAGTACTTC. This encodes CASSSPSGPQETQYF. V is TRBV6-5 and J is TRBJ2-5; TRBD2 matches at 8 bases. The length of the CDR3 is 15 residues. Germline loops: CDR1 MNHEY, CDR2 SVGAGI. J was trimmed by 2 bases and V by 4 bases; bases with no gene match: 6.

This chain links TRBV18 with TRBJ2-1, with TRBD1 identical over 9 bases. V was pared by 2 bases and J by 5 bases, with 4 bases of the junction left unmatched. This CDR3 contains 15 residues. CDR1 KGHSH and CDR2 LQKENI come from the germline V gene. The CDR3 bases are TGTGCCAGCTCACCATTAGGGACAGGGCACAATGAGCAGTTCTTC. This sequence encodes CASSPLGTGHNEQFF.

This clonotype was detected only a few times. The rearrangement uses TRBV29-1 and TRBJ2-3; D possibly corresponds to TRBD2 (7 bases). Germline loops: CDR1 SQVTM, CDR2 ANQGSEA. The CDR3 totals 12 residues. The ends were cut back, 6 bases at V and 5 bases at J, with 12 bases in the middle. The CDR3 region has the DNA TGCAGCGTATCTAGGGGGGGAGATACGCAGTATTTT. Encoded protein: CSVSRGGDTQYF.

The chain links TRBV18 to TRBJ2-2; 7 bases are shared with TRBD2. Germline CDR1 KGHSH, CDR2 LQKENI. The V and J ends lost 4 bases and 6 bases, in that order; junction bases with no gene match: 8. This CDR3 has 15 residues. CDR3 sequence reads: CASSQMAGEAGELFF. The CDR3 DNA is TGTGCCAGCTCACAAATGGCGGGAGAAGCCGGGGAGCTGTTTTTT.

This chain links TRBV27 with TRBJ2-1, with D perhaps TRBD2 (5 bases). The CDR3 is 14 residues long. The V end was cut by 5 bases, the J end by 5 bases, with 13 bases between. Germline V gene lookup returns CDR1 MNHEY and CDR2 SMNVEV (reference sequence). DNA of the CDR3: TGTGCCAGCAGTCCCTACGGGGTCAACAATGAGCAGTTCTTC. Translating it yields CASSPYGVNNEQFF.

This clonotype was counted a few times. This chain uses TRBV10-3 with TRBJ1-4; tentatively, D is TRBD1 (5 bases). V gave up 2 bases and J gave up 12 bases, with 13 bases separating them. The CDR3 totals 13 residues. The V gene's germline CDR1 is ENHRY and CDR2 SYGVKD. The CDR3 loop reads CAISEVREEELFF. In nucleotides, the CDR3 is TGTGCCATCAGTGAGGTCAGGGAAGAAGAACTGTTTTTT.

This chain uses TRBV10-2 with TRBJ2-4, with a weak D call TRBD2 (5 bases). The V end lost 3 bases, the J end lost 15 bases, and 27 bases lay between the germline ends. The CDR3 loop spans 16 amino acids. Germline V gene lookup returns CDR1 WSHSY and CDR2 SAAADI. The CDR3 loop is CASSEFQTSYSSRAYF. In DNA form, the CDR3 reads TGCGCCAGCAGTGAATTCCAGACAAGTTACTCTAGCCGGGCGTACTTC.

This chain connects TRBV7-9 to TRBJ2-1; no definite D call. V lost 8 bases and J lost 7, with 9 bases in between. The CDR3 contains 11 residues. CDR1 is SEHNR, CDR2 FQNEAQ, per germline (reference sequence). The CDR3 sequence is CASLERNEQFF. In DNA form, the CDR3 reads TGTGCCAGCCTTGAGAGGAATGAGCAGTTCTTC.

The chain links TRBV15 to TRBJ1-2, with D possibly TRBD1 on 5 matching bases. The length of the CDR3 is 14 residues. The V end was cut by 0 bases, the J end by 4 bases, with 9 bases between. Germline V gives CDR1 LNHNV, CDR2 YYDKDF (reference sequence). The CDR3 loop is CATSRDGALYGYTF. DNA of the CDR3: TGTGCCACCAGCAGAGACGGGGCCCTCTATGGCTACACCTTC.

This clonotype was detected only a few times. The chain joins TRBV9 to TRBJ1-4, with 9 nucleotides matching TRBD1. This CDR3 region has 15 residues. The J segment lost 4 bases and the V segment lost 4 bases, leaving 5 bases of the junction unmatched. Germline V gene lookup returns CDR1 SGDLS and CDR2 YYNGEE. CDR3 region: CASSPPGQGNEKLFF. The CDR3 DNA is TGTGCCAGCAGCCCCCCGGGACAGGGTAATGAAAAACTGTTTTTT.

The CDR3 bases are TGTGCCAGCAGTTACTCGTGGCGGGAGGGCTACGAGCAGTACTTC. Translation: CASSYSWREGYEQYF. J is TRBJ2-7 and V is TRBV6-2 or TRBV6-3; TRBD2 aligns across 9 bases. The CDR3 runs to 15 residues. V lost 0 bases to trimming and J lost 3 bases; unmatched junction nucleotides: 3. CDR1 is MNHEY and CDR2 is SVGEGT in the germline V gene.

The chain couples TRBV9 to TRBJ1-1; the D is unclear. This CDR3 contains 13 residues. The V and J ends lost 2 bases and 2 bases respectively, with 7 bases between them. Germline loops: CDR1 SGDLS, CDR2 YYNGEE. The DNA for the CDR3 is TGTGCCAGCAGCGTTAGCGGAAACACTGAAGCTTTCTTT. It is translated as CASSVSGNTEAFF.

This clonotype appeared many times. The chain is built from TRBV12-3 or TRBV12-4 and TRBJ2-7, with D hard to call. Deletions cut 2 bases from V and 7 bases from J, with 6 bases between. There are 11 residues in the CDR3. The CDR3: CASSLSLEQYF. DNA for the CDR3: TGTGCCAGCAGTTTATCCCTTGAGCAGTACTTC.

This clonotype was detected many times. The V and J genes are TRBV7-3 and TRBJ2-3, with D possibly TRBD2 on 5 matching bases. Germline V lookup: CDR1 SGHTA, CDR2 FQGTGA. The CDR3 totals 16 residues. V lost 5 bases, J lost 0 bases, and 15 bases lay in between. CDR3 sequence reads: CASSPVLGGSTDTQYF. For the CDR3, the DNA is TGTGCCAGCAGCCCGGTCCTGGGCGGGAGCACAGATACGCAGTATTTT.

Only a few counts were recorded for this clonotype. A read error may account for a junction end that differs from germline. V gene TRBV24-1 combines with J gene TRBJ2-1; TRBD2 agrees at 8 bases. There are 16 residues in the CDR3. Germline V CDR1 and CDR2: KGHDR, SFDVKD. The CDR3: CATSDTSGHSYNKQFF. The CDR3 DNA follows: TGTGCCACCAGTGATACTAGCGGTCACTCCTACAATAAGCAGTTCTTC.

Notes on this clonotype: This clone may be a read error of a much larger clone one base away. This chain connects TRBV28 to TRBJ2-7; 11 bases map to TRBD2. Germline lookup yields CDR1 MDHEN and CDR2 SYDVKM. The V gene end was trimmed by 5 bases and the J gene end by 1 base; junction bases not matched to a gene: 1. The CDR3 loop spans 14 amino acids. As DNA, the CDR3 is TGTGCCAGCAGTACTAGCGGGAGATCCTACGAGCAGTACTTC. Translated: CASSTSGRSYEQYF.

The table lists this clonotype with a few counts. This sequence joins TRBV15 and TRBJ2-1; no clear D. Germline V CDR1 and CDR2: LNHNV, YYDKDF (reference sequence). The length of the CDR3 is 15 residues. Trimming removed 0 bases from V and 0 bases from J, with 6 bases in between. The chain's CDR3 is CATSRDQSSYNEQFF. CDR3 bases: TGTGCCACCAGCAGAGACCAGAGCTCCTACAATGAGCAGTTCTTC.